This TCR beta chain was retrieved from a study of Tregs in tolerant kidney transplant recipients. General study points: In tolerant patients, donor-specific Tregs outgrew total Tregs, suggesting antigen-driven expansion. For some patients, primers changed over time, blocking nucleotide-level comparison.

The V segment lost 0 bases and the J segment 6 bases; nucleotides outside the gene matches: 4. Germline loops: CDR1 LNHNV, CDR2 YYDKDF (reference sequence). This CDR3 has 16 residues. The protocol was immunoSEQ multiplex PCR, while the TCRdb copy is restricted to in-frame clones and leaves out a portion. Of about 78,000 clones in the sample, 91% were seen once. Remarks on this clone: What it binds is not known.

Source: Tregs from blood, taken before the transplant. The sequence was obtained from a human donor who received a combined kidney and bone marrow transplant. The V and J genes are TRBV15 and TRBJ2-2; 10 bases are shared with TRBD2. CDR3 sequence (DNA): TGTGCCACCAGCAGAGATGCTAGCGGGAGTTCCGGGGAGCTGTTTTTT. Translated, it gives CATSRDASGSSGELFF.